The 24 T cell receptor beta chains below come from one sample, sequenced in a study of T cell responses to AZD1222 COVID-19 vaccine. Using immunoSEQ multiplex PCR, the repertoire was profiled, and TCRdb retains in-frame clones only, with some absent. Among 210,000 or so clones listed, approximately 94% were seen once. This specimen was peripheral blood, taken on day 0 of MenACWY control vaccination. These receptors were obtained from an adult in good health.

V usage is TRBV3-1 (or the pseudogene TRBV3-2) and J usage is TRBJ2-1; 7 bases agree with TRBD1. V was clipped by 2 bases and J by 5 bases; unmatched bases: 3. In germline, CDR1 is LGHDT, CDR2 YNNKEL (reference sequence). This CDR3 spans 14 amino acids. The CDR3 nucleotides are TGTGCCAGCAGCCAACGCGGACAGGACAATGAGCAGTTCTTC. It translates to CASSQRGQDNEQFF.

This chain links TRBV27 with TRBJ1-1; 7 bases fit TRBD1. The CDR3 loop spans 13 amino acids. CDR1 MNHEY and CDR2 SMNVEV come from the germline V gene (reference sequence). V trimming: 5 bases; J trimming: 10 bases; junction bases outside the gene matches: 10. CDR3 bases: TGTGCCAGCAGTGATAGGACAGGACGACGAGCTTTCTTT. The encoded protein is CASSDRTGRRAFF.

The CDR3 sequence is CASSLDPGSNSPLHF. The CDR3 DNA reads as TGTGCCAGCAGCTTAGATCCGGGGTCAAATTCACCCCTCCACTTT. The chain employs TRBV11-2 and TRBJ1-6; D not certain. The CDR3 has 15 residues. The germline V and J ends were trimmed by 0 bases and 7 bases, with 10 bases remaining between them. The V gene's germline CDR1 is SGHAT and CDR2 FQNNGV.

About this clone: Other DNA sequences in this sample translate to the same CDR3. This chain joins TRBV7-8 and TRBJ1-1; TRBD1 might be the D (5 bases). Germline V gene data show CDR1 as SGHVS and CDR2 as FQNEAQ. This CDR3 has 14 amino acids. The V gene lost 0 bases and the J gene lost 4 bases, with 9 bases spanning the gap. Written as DNA, the CDR3 is TGTGCCAGCAGCTTAGCGCCTGGGGGCACTGAAGCTTTCTTT. It specifies CASSLAPGGTEAFF.

The J gene is TRBJ1-5, the V gene TRBV14; TRBD1 aligns across 8 bases. The CDR3 consists of 14 residues. Germline V lookup: CDR1 SGHDN, CDR2 FVKESK. V was clipped by 4 bases and J by 2 bases; unmatched bases: 1. CDR3 region: CASSRGQGNQPQHF. CDR3 coding DNA: TGTGCCAGCAGCCGGGGACAGGGCAATCAGCCCCAGCATTTT.

The chain uses TRBV5-6 and TRBJ1-2; maybe TRBD1 (6 bases). Deletions cut 4 bases from V and 0 bases from J, with 10 bases between. The CDR3 spans 14 residues. The germline V gene has CDR1 SGHDT and CDR2 YYEEEE. This CDR3 is CASSPRTANYGYTF. CDR3 nucleotide sequence: TGTGCCAGCAGCCCGAGGACAGCTAACTATGGCTACACCTTC.

CDR3 sequence: CASSLGQGSNTGELFF. In nucleotides, the CDR3 is TGCGCCAGCAGCCTAGGACAGGGTTCGAACACCGGGGAGCTGTTTTTT. The chain carries TRBV5-1 and TRBJ2-2, with 8 bases identical to TRBD1. V lost 4 bases and J lost 0; bases outside the gene matches: 5. The CDR3 has 16 residues. Germline CDR1 and CDR2: SGHRS and YFSETQ.

The rearrangement links TRBV7-3 to TRBJ1-1; TRBD1 agrees at 12 bases. Germline V lookup: CDR1 SGHTA, CDR2 FQGTGA. Trimming at V came to 5 bases and at J to 11 bases, leaving 12 bases not matched to a gene. This CDR3 spans 15 amino acids. CDR3 bases: TGTGCCAGCAGCACTGGCTCGGGACAGGGGGCGCGGGCTTTCTTT. This sequence encodes CASSTGSGQGARAFF.

This clone was seen only a few times. The chain has TRBV5-1 and TRBJ1-4, with D maybe TRBD1 (6 bases). Germline V gives CDR1 SGHRS, CDR2 YFSETQ. This CDR3 has 14 amino acids. V gave up 1 base and J gave up 5 bases, with 9 bases separating them. The CDR3 region is CASSLQRGNEKLFF. CDR3 bases: TGCGCCAGCAGCTTGCAGAGGGGGAATGAAAAACTGTTTTTT.

V is TRBV6-5 and J is TRBJ1-2, with a tentative D call TRBD1 (6 bases). The CDR3 length is 15 residues. Trimming took 5 bases from V and 6 from J, leaving 19 bases between them. Germline lookup yields CDR1 MNHEY and CDR2 SVGAGI. The CDR3 DNA reads as TGTGCCAGCAGTCGAACAGGGAACGAAGCTAATGGCTACACCTTC. This gives the protein CASSRTGNEANGYTF.

The chain joins TRBV19 to TRBJ1-2; D unclear. Germline CDR1 is LNHDA and CDR2 is SQIVND (reference sequence). Trimming left V 3 bases short and J 7 bases short, with 12 bases between. The CDR3 has 13 amino acids. The DNA of the CDR3 is TGTGCCAGTAGTATCCCCCAGGCCGGTGGCTACACCTTC. The encoded protein is CASSIPQAGGYTF.

CDR3: CASTPRYSYNSPLHF. Here the CDR3 DNA reads TGTGCCAGCACCCCGCGATACTCCTATAATTCACCCCTCCACTTT. J is TRBJ1-6 and V is TRBV28; D call uncertain. The V gene's germline CDR1 is MDHEN and CDR2 SYDVKM. Trimming removed 7 bases at V and 0 bases at J, with 10 bases between. The CDR3 loop spans 15 amino acids.

This clone has just a few counts. The V gene is TRBV6-5, the J gene TRBJ1-1; a possible D gene is TRBD1 (5 bases). Germline lookup yields CDR1 MNHEY and CDR2 SVGAGI. The CDR3 is 13 residues long. V was shortened by 8 bases and J by 7 bases, with 17 bases between the two germline ends. The CDR3 spells CASVTKWDGEAFF. CDR3 in DNA: TGTGCCAGCGTCACGAAGTGGGACGGTGAAGCTTTCTTT.

This chain connects TRBV12-3 or TRBV12-4 to TRBJ1-1; D is uncertain. The CDR3 length is 13 residues. The ends were cut back, 5 bases at V and 0 bases at J, with 7 bases in the middle. The CDR3 DNA is TGTGCCAGCAGTAAAAACGTGAACACTGAAGCTTTCTTT. The encoded protein is CASSKNVNTEAFF.

V usage is TRBV28 and J usage is TRBJ1-1; a possible D gene is TRBD1 (6 bases). The V end was cut by 5 bases, the J end by 4 bases, with 17 bases between. Germline CDR1 is MDHEN and CDR2 is SYDVKM. The CDR3 is 15 residues long. The CDR3 nucleotides read TGTGCCAGCAGTCTACCCATGGGGGGCGTCACTGAAGCTTTCTTT. Its translation is CASSLPMGGVTEAFF.

The chain recombines TRBV19 with TRBJ2-7; TRBD2 aligns across 10 bases. The CDR3 loop spans 16 amino acids. Germline V gene sequence: CDR1 LNHDA, CDR2 SQIVND (reference sequence). With 1 base clipped from V and 3 bases from J, the junction kept 6 bases outside the gene matches. CDR3 nucleotides: TGTGCCAGTAGTATAGCTTCGGGACTAGCGAGCTACGAGCAGTACTTC. Amino acid sequence: CASSIASGLASYEQYF.

The J gene is TRBJ2-6, the V gene TRBV5-6, with 11 bases aligning to TRBD1. V lost 4 bases to trimming and J lost 4 bases; unmatched junction nucleotides: 13. Germline V CDR1 and CDR2: SGHDT, YYEEEE. There are 19 residues in the CDR3. The CDR3 here is CASSPPPDRGPGGANVLTF. The CDR3 DNA sequence: TGTGCCAGCAGCCCGCCTCCGGACAGGGGGCCGGGAGGGGCCAACGTCCTGACTTTC. Looking up the rest from reference TRBV5-6 and TRBJ2-6 gives the full variable domain: DAGVTQSPTHLIKTRGQQVTLRCSPKSGHDTVSWYQQALGQGPQFIFQYYEEEERQRGNFPDRFSGHQFPNYSSELNVNALLLGDSALYLCASSPPPDRGPGGANVLTFGAGSRLTVL.

The rearrangement uses TRBV7-2 and TRBJ1-1, with 7 positions matching TRBD1. After removal of 3 bases from V and 3 bases from J, the junction contained 7 bases not matched to a gene. CDR3 length: 15 amino acids. Germline CDR1 is SGHTA and CDR2 is FQGNSA. CDR3 coding DNA: TGTGCCAGCAGCTTTCAAGGGGGCTTCGACACTGAAGCTTTCTTT. This encodes CASSFQGGFDTEAFF. The full variable domain, its missing parts supplied by reference TRBV7-2 and TRBJ1-1, is GAGVSQSPSNKVTEKGKDVELRCDPISGHTALYWYRQSLGQGLEFLIYFQGNSAPDKSGLPSDRFSAERTGGSVSTLTIQRTQQEDSAVYLCASSFQGGFDTEAFFGQGTRLTVV.

The V gene is TRBV14, the J gene TRBJ1-5; 8 bases line up with TRBD1. This CDR3 has 14 amino acids. Trimming at V came to 4 bases and at J to 6 bases, leaving 5 bases not matched to a gene. Germline V gene data show CDR1 as SGHDN and CDR2 as FVKESK. CDR3: CASSRTGQGQPQHF. CDR3 sequence (DNA): TGTGCCAGCAGCCGGACAGGGCAGGGTCAGCCCCAGCATTTT.

The chain uses TRBV5-6 and TRBJ1-5; TRBD1 matches at 8 bases. The germline V gene encodes CDR1 SGHDT and CDR2 YYEEEE. Trimming at V came to 9 bases and at J to 1 base, leaving 3 bases not matched to a gene. The CDR3 sequence is 13 residues long. CDR3 region: CATRGQSNQPQHF. CDR3 DNA sequence: TGTGCCACCAGGGGGCAGAGCAATCAGCCCCAGCATTTT.

The V and J genes are TRBV28 and TRBJ1-2, with D uncertain. This CDR3 comprises 14 residues. Germline V lookup: CDR1 MDHEN, CDR2 SYDVKM. V was pared by 6 bases and J by 0 bases, with 11 bases between. Written as DNA, the CDR3 is TGTGCCAGCAGACCGGGTCAAGCTAACTATGGCTACACCTTC. Its protein product is CASRPGQANYGYTF.

V gene TRBV6-1 combines with J gene TRBJ1-1; D not resolved. In germline, CDR1 is MNHNS, CDR2 SASEGT. The CDR3 has 16 amino acids. Trimming cost V 2 bases and J 1 base, with 14 bases left between them. CDR3 in DNA: TGTGCCAGCAGTGAAAGGAAGGGATTCCCGAACACTGAAGCTTTCTTT. As protein: CASSERKGFPNTEAFF.

Comment on this clone: The sample holds other DNA sequences that translate to the same CDR3. The gene calls are TRBV5-1 and TRBJ1-5; 7 nucleotides align to TRBD1. Germline-derived CDR1 and CDR2 are SGHRS and YFSETQ. CDR3 length: 15 residues. Germline trimming cut 4 bases from V and 1 base from J; bases unmatched to any gene: 5. The CDR3: CASSLTGASNQPQHF. The CDR3 DNA sequence: TGCGCCAGCAGCCTTACAGGGGCAAGCAATCAGCCCCAGCATTTT.

This rearrangement joins TRBV15 to TRBJ2-5; D is unresolved. Germline CDR1 LNHNV, CDR2 YYDKDF (reference sequence). The germline V and J ends were trimmed by 3 bases and 1 base, with 9 bases remaining between them. The CDR3 spans 14 residues. In DNA form, the CDR3 reads TGTGCCACCAGCAGGCCGCCGGCCCAAGAGACCCAGTACTTC. Amino acid sequence: CATSRPPAQETQYF.